Shown below are 29 T cell receptor beta chains from a single sample sequenced in a study of cytomegalovirus exposure and HLA in healthy donors. Primers included in the PCR were 60 Vbeta and 13 Jbeta primers. Sequencing used immunoSEQ multiplex PCR; TCRdb keeps in-frame clones, though not all of them. The sample comprises about 72,000 clones, 81% of which are singletons, and approximately 6.2% rests with the top ten. The specimen sequenced was PBMCs. The origin of the receptors is a human donor in good health.

The chain combines TRBV28 with TRBJ2-7, with 8 positions matching TRBD1. With V trimmed by 5 bases and J by 4 bases, 10 bases remained unmatched. The length of the CDR3 is 15 residues. The germline CDR1 and CDR2 sequences are MDHEN and SYDVKM. CDR3 sequence: CASSAPDRGGYEQYF. CDR3 bases: TGTGCCAGCAGTGCCCCCGACAGGGGCGGATACGAGCAGTACTTC.

The chain has TRBV6-1 and TRBJ2-7; no clear D. CDR1 MNHNS and CDR2 SASEGT come from the germline V gene. The CDR3 length is 11 residues. Deletions cut 2 bases from V and 4 bases from J, with 3 bases between. In DNA form, the CDR3 reads TGTGCCAGCAGTGAAACTTACGAGCAGTACTTC. This codes for CASSETYEQYF.

The rearrangement uses TRBV7-9 and TRBJ2-5; 9 bases agree with TRBD1. CDR1 is SEHNR, CDR2 FQNEAQ, per germline (reference sequence). Unmatched junction bases numbered 3, after V lost 5 bases and J lost 5 bases. The CDR3 covers 13 residues. The CDR3 DNA sequence: TGTGCCAGCAGCACAGGGGGCTCGGAGACCCAGTACTTC. It translates to CASSTGGSETQYF.

The chain couples TRBV25-1 to TRBJ1-2; D unclear. V was shortened by 3 bases and J by 6 bases, with 17 bases between the two germline ends. Germline V gene lookup returns CDR1 MGHDK and CDR2 SYGVNS. The CDR3 extends over 15 amino acids. The CDR3 DNA follows: TGTGCCAGCAGTGACTCTTTCGAGGGCTACGATGGCTACACCTTC. Protein: CASSDSFEGYDGYTF.

This sequence joins TRBV11-1 and TRBJ1-1; a weak D match, TRBD1 (6 bases). Trimming pared 1 base from V and 10 bases from J, leaving 25 bases between. The CDR3 is 17 residues long. The germline V gene encodes CDR1 SGHAT and CDR2 FQDESV (reference sequence). The CDR3 reads CASSLELGGGAGRGAFF. The CDR3 nucleotides are TGTGCCAGCAGCTTAGAGCTTGGTGGGGGGGCAGGCCGTGGAGCTTTCTTT.

V is TRBV10-3 and J is TRBJ1-2, with TRBD1 as a possible D gene (6 bases). Germline-derived CDR1 and CDR2 are ENHRY and SYGVKD. Trimming left V 6 bases short and J 6 bases short, with 8 bases between. The CDR3 covers 11 residues. The DNA for the CDR3 is TGTGCCATCAGCCAGGGGAATGGCTACACCTTC. This translates into CAISQGNGYTF.

Notes on this clone: At one boundary the junction diverges from the germline segment, which might be a read error. V gene TRBV10-3 combines with J gene TRBJ1-4; TRBD1 is a possible D gene (6 bases). The germline V gene has CDR1 ENHRY and CDR2 SYGVKD. The CDR3 consists of 12 residues. The CDR3 reads CSISGVNEKLFF. CDR3 bases: TGTTCCATATCAGGGGTTAACGAAAAACTGTTTTTT.

The chain uses TRBV9 and TRBJ2-3; D is possibly TRBD1 (6 bases). The CDR3 is made up of 15 amino acids. V lost 4 bases, J lost 2 bases, and 14 bases lay in between. Germline CDR1 is SGDLS and CDR2 is YYNGEE. The CDR3 nucleotides are TGTGCCAGCAGCCCCCGGACAGCTATCACAGATACGCAGTATTTT. Translating it yields CASSPRTAITDTQYF.

The CDR3 nucleotides read TGTGCCAGCAGCCAAAGAGCCGGGGGTTCCTACAATGAGCAGTTCTTC. It yields the protein CASSQRAGGSYNEQFF. V gene TRBV4-2 combines with J gene TRBJ2-1, with D perhaps matching TRBD2 (6 bases). Germline V gene lookup returns CDR1 LGHNA and CDR2 YNFKEQ. This CDR3 region has 16 residues. Between the trimmed V and J ends, which lost 2 bases and 1 base, there was a span of 12 bases.

This chain links TRBV5-6 with TRBJ1-3; 10 nucleotides match TRBD1. CDR1 SGHDT and CDR2 YYEEEE come from the germline V gene. V lost 4 bases, J lost 0 bases, and 4 bases stayed unmatched. The CDR3 totals 16 residues. CDR3 region: CASSAGTGASGNTIYF. The CDR3 nucleotides are TGTGCCAGCAGCGCCGGGACAGGGGCCTCTGGAAACACCATATATTTT.

This clone was observed a handful of times. The V call is TRBV6-6, the J call TRBJ2-1; 13 bases line up with TRBD2. Germline V gene sequence: CDR1 MNHNY, CDR2 SVGAGI (reference sequence). The CDR3 runs to 16 residues. J lost 3 bases, V lost 6 bases, and 5 bases had no gene match. This chain's CDR3 is CASRFGTSGDYNEQFF. The CDR3 bases are TGTGCCAGCAGGTTTGGGACTAGCGGGGACTACAATGAGCAGTTCTTC.

This clone was seen only a few times. The chain uses TRBV7-9 and TRBJ1-2; possible D gene TRBD1, 5 bases. The ends were cut back, 5 bases at V and 5 bases at J, with 15 bases in the middle. The CDR3 runs to 14 residues. CDR1 and CDR2 from the germline V gene are SEHNR and FQNEAQ (reference sequence). The CDR3 nucleotides are TGTGCCAGCAGCCAGGGCGGGGTTCCATATGGCTACACCTTC. Amino acids: CASSQGGVPYGYTF. The whole variable domain, remainder taken from reference TRBV7-9 and TRBJ1-2, is DTGVSQNPRHKITKRGQNVTFRCDPISEHNRLYWYRQTLGQGPEFLTYFQNEAQLEKSRLLSDRFSAERPKGSFSTLEIQRTEQGDSAMYLCASSQGGVPYGYTFGSGTRLTVV.

This chain links TRBV7-4 with TRBJ1-3; D not certain. The V gene lost 7 bases and the J gene lost 0 bases, with 16 bases spanning the gap. Germline V gene lookup returns CDR1 SGHVT and CDR2 SQSDAQ. The CDR3 loop spans 16 amino acids. The chain's CDR3 is CASIRVEGNSGNTIYF. CDR3 bases: TGTGCCAGCATCCGAGTGGAGGGAAACTCTGGAAACACCATATATTTT.

This sequence joins TRBV6-6 and TRBJ1-2; D unresolved. V was clipped by 5 bases and J by 2 bases, with 3 bases between them. Germline V gene lookup returns CDR1 MNHNY and CDR2 SVGAGI (reference sequence). This CDR3 region has 11 residues. CDR3: CASSQNYGYTF. Here the CDR3 DNA reads TGTGCCAGCAGTCAAAACTATGGCTACACCTTC.

This clone was counted between two and nine times. The genes are TRBV7-9 and TRBJ2-1, with 7 bases aligning to TRBD1. The ends lost 2 bases at V and 0 bases at J; junction bases unmatched: 1. From germline, CDR1 is SEHNR and CDR2 FQNEAQ (reference sequence). CDR3 length: 15 residues. Written as DNA, the CDR3 is TGTGCCAGCAGCTTACGACAGGGCTCCTACAATGAGCAGTTCTTC. This sequence encodes CASSLRQGSYNEQFF.

This clone appeared a single time. The rearrangement links TRBV9 to TRBJ1-3; D uncertain. CDR3 length: 16 amino acids. Trimming shortened V by 0 bases and J by 0 bases, and 10 bases separated the two germline ends. The germline V gene has CDR1 SGDLS and CDR2 YYNGEE. The CDR3 DNA is TGTGCCAGCAGCGTAGGTTCAGTCCGCTCTGGAAACACCATATATTTT. Its translation is CASSVGSVRSGNTIYF.

The genes are TRBV11-1 and TRBJ2-1, with 9 bases aligning to TRBD2. This CDR3 spans 16 amino acids. J lost 3 bases, V lost 2 bases, and 5 bases had no gene match. From germline, CDR1 is SGHAT and CDR2 FQDESV (reference sequence). Here the CDR3 DNA reads TGTGCCAGCAGCTTACCACGACTAGCGGTCTACAATGAGCAGTTCTTC. As protein: CASSLPRLAVYNEQFF.

This clone came up a few times. The rearrangement uses TRBV2 and TRBJ1-5, with D possibly being TRBD1 (5 bases). Germline assignment: CDR1 SNHLY and CDR2 FYNNEI. Trimming left V 5 bases short and J 4 bases short, with 9 bases between. The CDR3 contains 13 residues. The CDR3 reads CASSKSGNQPQHF. CDR3 in DNA: TGTGCCAGCAGTAAGTCAGGGAATCAGCCCCAGCATTTT.

The chain couples TRBV5-6 to TRBJ1-5, with TRBD1 matching over 10 bases. Trimming cost V 4 bases and J 5 bases; bases outside gene matches: 9. The CDR3 runs 16 residues. Germline V gene sequence: CDR1 SGHDT, CDR2 YYEEEE. The CDR3 loop reads CASSDKMTGGHQPQHF. Here the CDR3 DNA reads TGTGCCAGCAGCGACAAGATGACAGGGGGCCATCAGCCCCAGCATTTT.

This clone was counted a single time. The CDR3 region is CASTFNTEAFF. The CDR3 DNA is TGTGCCAGCACTTTTAACACTGAAGCTTTCTTT. The V and J genes are TRBV6-5 and TRBJ1-1, with D unresolved. V lost 7 bases, J lost 2 bases, and 5 bases lay in between. Germline V gives CDR1 MNHEY, CDR2 SVGAGI. CDR3 length: 11 amino acids.

The V gene is TRBV11-2, the J gene TRBJ2-3; 8 bases align to TRBD2. The CDR3 is 15 residues long. J gave up 3 bases and V 5 bases, and 7 bases lay outside the gene matches. CDR1 is SGHAT, CDR2 FQNNGV, per germline. Here the CDR3 DNA reads TGTGCCAGCAGCCATAGCGGGGTAAAGACAGATACGCAGTATTTT. It codes for CASSHSGVKTDTQYF.

This clone was detected a few times. V is TRBV9 and J is TRBJ2-1; 11 bases align to TRBD2. The V gene's germline CDR1 is SGDLS and CDR2 YYNGEE. V lost 0 bases and J lost 0; bases outside the gene matches: 2. The CDR3 totals 17 residues. The CDR3 DNA is TGTGCCAGCAGCGTAGCTAGCGGGGGGAGCTCCTACAATGAGCAGTTCTTC. It translates to CASSVASGGSSYNEQFF.

This rearrangement joins TRBV4-1 to TRBJ2-5, with TRBD2 identical over 8 bases. Germline V gene sequence: CDR1 MGHRA, CDR2 YSYEKL. V dropped 1 base and J dropped 5; count of bases not matched to a gene: 6. CDR3 length: 15 amino acids. CDR3 nucleotide sequence: TGCGCCAGCAGCCAAGTGGGACTAGTTCCCGAGACCCAGTACTTC. Translated, it gives CASSQVGLVPETQYF.

This clone came up a few times. The rearrangement links TRBV19 to TRBJ1-1; D is unclear. Germline CDR1 and CDR2: LNHDA and SQIVND (reference sequence). Trimming pared 1 base from V and 1 base from J, leaving 4 bases between. The CDR3 runs to 13 residues. The CDR3 bases are TGTGCCAGTAGTATAGCACAGAACACTGAAGCTTTCTTT. It encodes CASSIAQNTEAFF.

The rearrangement joins TRBV6-1 to TRBJ2-3; 10 positions match TRBD2. Trimming removed 0 bases from V and 5 bases from J; junction bases left unmatched: 11. There are 18 residues in the CDR3. Germline V gene data show CDR1 as MNHNS and CDR2 as SASEGT. This chain's CDR3 is CASSEAPAGGQGRDTQYF. CDR3 sequence (DNA): TGTGCCAGCAGTGAAGCGCCAGCGGGGGGGCAAGGGAGAGATACGCAGTATTTT.

This rearrangement joins TRBV2 to TRBJ1-4; tentatively, D is TRBD1 (5 bases). Trimming cost V 8 bases and J 5 bases, with 12 bases left between them. This CDR3 region has 13 residues. Looked up from germline, CDR1 is SNHLY and CDR2 is FYNNEI. The CDR3 region has the DNA TGTGCCAGCTCCCCGACAGCGAATGAAAAACTGTTTTTT. This codes for CASSPTANEKLFF.

V usage is TRBV4-2 and J usage is TRBJ1-2; D gene unclear. This CDR3 has 15 residues. Germline CDR1 LGHNA, CDR2 YNFKEQ. V was shortened by 0 bases and J by 3 bases, with 11 bases between the two germline ends. This CDR3 reads CASSQDLGDYYGYTF. The CDR3 bases are TGTGCCAGCAGCCAAGATCTGGGAGACTACTATGGCTACACCTTC.

The gene calls are TRBV18 and TRBJ2-2, with 9 bases aligning to TRBD1. Unmatched junction bases numbered 12, after V lost 6 bases and J lost 4 bases. CDR1 and CDR2 from the germline V gene are KGHSH and LQKENI. The CDR3 runs 17 residues. In nucleotides, the CDR3 is TGTGCCAGCTCGTCAACGACCGGGACAGGGTCCACCGGGGAGCTGTTTTTT. It is translated as CASSSTTGTGSTGELFF.

The gene calls are TRBV5-6 and TRBJ1-2, with 7 positions matching TRBD1. In germline, CDR1 is SGHDT, CDR2 YYEEEE. V gave up 4 bases and J gave up 8 bases; unmatched junction bases: 8. The CDR3 length is 13 residues. The CDR3, as DNA: TGTGCCAGCAGCCTCGGTCGGACAGGAGGCTACACCTTC. This gives the protein CASSLGRTGGYTF.